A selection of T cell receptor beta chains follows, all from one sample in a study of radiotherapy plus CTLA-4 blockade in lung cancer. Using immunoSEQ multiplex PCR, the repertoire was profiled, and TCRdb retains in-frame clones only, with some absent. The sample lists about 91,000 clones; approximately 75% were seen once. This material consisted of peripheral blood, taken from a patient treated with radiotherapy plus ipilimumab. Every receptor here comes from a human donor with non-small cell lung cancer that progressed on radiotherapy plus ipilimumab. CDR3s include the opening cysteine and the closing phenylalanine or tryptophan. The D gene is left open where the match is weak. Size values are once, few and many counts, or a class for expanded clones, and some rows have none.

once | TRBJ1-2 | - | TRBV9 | TGTGCCAGCAGCGTAGGGGATGCCTATGGCTACACCTTC | CASSVGDAYGYTF
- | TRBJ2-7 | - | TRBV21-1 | TGTGCCAGCAGCAAAAACAGGCAGTACTTC | CASSKNRQYF
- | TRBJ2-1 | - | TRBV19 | TGTGCCAGTAGTATTACTAGCATCAATGAGCAGTTCTTC | CASSITSINEQFF
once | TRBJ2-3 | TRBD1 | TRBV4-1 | TGCGCCAGCAGCCAAGATGTGACAGGGACAGATACGCAGTATTTT | CASSQDVTGTDTQYF
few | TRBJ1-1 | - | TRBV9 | TGTGCCAGCAGCGAGGGACGGCTGAACACTGAAGCTTTCTTT | CASSEGRLNTEAFF
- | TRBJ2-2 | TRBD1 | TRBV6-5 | TGTGCCAGCAGCCCCGGGACAGCCGAGCTGTTTTTT | CASSPGTAELFF
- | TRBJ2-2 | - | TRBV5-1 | TGCGCCAGCAGCTTGGAGGGTAACTGGATCGGGGAGCTGTTTTTT | CASSLEGNWIGELFF
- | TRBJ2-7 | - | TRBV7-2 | TGTGCCAGCAGCCGGAGGAGAGAGGGCTACGAGCAGTACTTC | CASSRRREGYEQYF
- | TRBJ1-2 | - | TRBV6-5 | TGTGCCAGCAGTTCTAACATCCCTAACTATGGCTACACCTTC | CASSSNIPNYGYTF
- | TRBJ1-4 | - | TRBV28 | TGTGCCAGCAGTTCATACAGGGCCGGTGAAAAACTGTTTTTT | CASSSYRAGEKLFF
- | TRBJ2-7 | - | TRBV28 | TGTGCCAGCAGTTCTGGGACAAGGCCCTACGAGCAGTACTTC | CASSSGTRPYEQYF
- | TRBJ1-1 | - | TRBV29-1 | TGCAGCGCCCAGAAACGGACGAACACTGAAGCTTTCTTT | CSAQKRTNTEAFF
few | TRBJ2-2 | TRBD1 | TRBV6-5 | TGTGCCAGCAGTTACTCGACAGGGGGCACCGGGGAGCTGTTTTTT | CASSYSTGGTGELFF
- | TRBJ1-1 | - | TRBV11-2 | TGTGCCAGCAGCTCTGCTCAGGGACCACGCACTGAAGCTTTCTTT | CASSSAQGPRTEAFF
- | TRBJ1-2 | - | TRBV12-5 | TGTGCTAGTGGTTCCCGACAAGACGGCTACACCTTC | CASGSRQDGYTF
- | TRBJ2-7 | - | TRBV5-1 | TGCGCCAGCAGCTTGGCGGGGACACCGGAACAGTACTTC | CASSLAGTPEQYF
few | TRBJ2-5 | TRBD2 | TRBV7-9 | TGTGCCAGCAGCTACTCTAGCGGGAGGGCCATATTTAGCGAAGAGACCCAGTACTTC | CASSYSSGRAIFSEETQYF
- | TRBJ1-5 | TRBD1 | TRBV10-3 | TGTGCCATCAGTGAGGAGGACAGGGTAGGTCAGCCCCAGCATTTT | CAISEEDRVGQPQHF
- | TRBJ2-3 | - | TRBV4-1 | TGCGCCAGCAGCCACGCCGGGGAGGGGGCTCGCACAGATACGCAGTATTTT | CASSHAGEGARTDTQYF
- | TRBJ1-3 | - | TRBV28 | TGTGCCAGCAGAGGTGGTTTCTCTGGAAACACCATATATTTT | CASRGGFSGNTIYF
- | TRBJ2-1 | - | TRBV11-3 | TGTGCCAGCAGCTTAGGGCGGAGCTCCTACAATGAGCAGTTCTTC | CASSLGRSSYNEQFF
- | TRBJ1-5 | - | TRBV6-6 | TGTGCCGTACAAGGGTTCCTCAATCAGCCCCAGCATTTT | CAVQGFLNQPQHF
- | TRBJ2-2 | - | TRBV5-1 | TGCGCCAGCAGCTTGGTGAGTCAGGCGGGCGCGAACACCGGGGAGCTGTTTTTT | CASSLVSQAGANTGELFF
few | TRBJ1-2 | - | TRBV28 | TGTGCCAGCAGTTTCTCCAGAGTGGGGTTGAGCGGCTACACCTTC | CASSFSRVGLSGYTF
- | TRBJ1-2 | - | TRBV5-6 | TGTGCCAGCAGCTTGGATCTAGGGGCTGCGACTAACTATGGCTACACCTTC | CASSLDLGAATNYGYTF
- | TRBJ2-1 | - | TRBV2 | TGTGCCAGCAGGGCCCAGGGACCTGAGCAGTTCTTC | CASRAQGPEQFF
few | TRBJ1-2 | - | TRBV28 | TGTGCCAGCAGTCTCGACAGAAGAGATGGCTACACCTTC | CASSLDRRDGYTF
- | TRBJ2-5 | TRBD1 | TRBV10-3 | TGTGCCACCCGAGGGGGCCCAGAGACCCAGTACTTC | CATRGGPETQYF
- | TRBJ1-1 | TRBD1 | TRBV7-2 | TGTGCCAGCAGCCAATCAAGACAGGGGAGGACTGAAGCTTTCTTT | CASSQSRQGRTEAFF
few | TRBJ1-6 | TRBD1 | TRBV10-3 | TGTGCCATCAGTGAAGAACAGGGGGGGACATCACCCCTCCACTTT | CAISEEQGGTSPLHF
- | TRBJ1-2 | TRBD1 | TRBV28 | TGTGCCAGTGGGGGACAGGGGATGTTGAACTATGGCTACACCTTC | CASGGQGMLNYGYTF
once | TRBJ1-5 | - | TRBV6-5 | TGTGCCAGCAGTTACGGAGTCGGGGAAGGTCAGCCCCAGCATTTT | CASSYGVGEGQPQHF
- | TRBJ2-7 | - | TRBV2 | TGTGCCAGCAGTGACCCGATCTCCTACGAGCAGTACTTC | CASSDPISYEQYF
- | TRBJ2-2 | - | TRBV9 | TGTGCCAGCAGCTGGACTAAGGGGGGAAACACCGGGGAGCTGTTTTTT | CASSWTKGGNTGELFF
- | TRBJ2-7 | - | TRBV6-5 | TGTGCCAGCAGTTACTCGGTAGACTACGAGCAGTACTTC | CASSYSVDYEQYF
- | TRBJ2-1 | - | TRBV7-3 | TGTGCCAGCAGCTTAACGCCTTCAGGATCTAACAATGAGCAGTTCTTC | CASSLTPSGSNNEQFF
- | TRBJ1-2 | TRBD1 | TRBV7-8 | TGTGCCAGCAGCTCCGACAGGGGCTGGAACTATGGCTACACCTTC | CASSSDRGWNYGYTF
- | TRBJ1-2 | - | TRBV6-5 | TGTGCCAGCTCCCCGGTTGGCAGCCACTATGGCTACACCTTC | CASSPVGSHYGYTF
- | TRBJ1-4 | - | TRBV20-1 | TGCAGTGCCGCCAGGGAAACAAAACTGTTTTTT | CSAARETKLFF
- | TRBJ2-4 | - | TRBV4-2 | TGTGCCAGCAGCCATCCACCCGCACAGGGCGGTCAGTACTTC | CASSHPPAQGGQYF
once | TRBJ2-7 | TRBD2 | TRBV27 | TGTGCCAGCAGTTTTTTGGGACTAGCGGGAGCCGAGCAGTACTTC | CASSFLGLAGAEQYF